This entry is about one T cell receptor (beta chain). The antigen is undetermined. The data originate from a study of vaccination and CD4 T cells after COVID-19. Study in general: SARS-CoV-2 positivity in convalescent patients was established by nasal swab PCR; eight or nine had mild and one severe disease.

An Oncomine TCR Beta short-read assay was used to sequence the DNA from cultured CD4+ T cells. TCRdb ran MiXCR on the PCR reads and lists one entry per CDR3 protein. There are roughly 15,000 distinct CDR3 sequences in the sample; roughly 62% occur only once, and about 5% lies in the top ten. The treatment denotes: approximately 9-day PBMC culture with coronavirus spike peptide pools or control peptides (ViraFEST assay). The CDR3 runs 13 residues. V was pared by 7 bases and J by 8 bases, with 15 bases between. This sequence joins TRBV12-3 or TRBV12-4 and TRBJ1-5; D is possibly TRBD1 (5 bases). The sequence was collected from a human donor who had recovered from COVID-19. Sample: CD4+ T cells from blood, cultured in vitro, taken after SARS-CoV-2 vaccination. CDR3 amino acids: CASKLDSFEPQHF. In DNA form, the CDR3 reads TGTGCCAGCAAGTTAGACAGTTTTGAGCCCCAGCATTTT.